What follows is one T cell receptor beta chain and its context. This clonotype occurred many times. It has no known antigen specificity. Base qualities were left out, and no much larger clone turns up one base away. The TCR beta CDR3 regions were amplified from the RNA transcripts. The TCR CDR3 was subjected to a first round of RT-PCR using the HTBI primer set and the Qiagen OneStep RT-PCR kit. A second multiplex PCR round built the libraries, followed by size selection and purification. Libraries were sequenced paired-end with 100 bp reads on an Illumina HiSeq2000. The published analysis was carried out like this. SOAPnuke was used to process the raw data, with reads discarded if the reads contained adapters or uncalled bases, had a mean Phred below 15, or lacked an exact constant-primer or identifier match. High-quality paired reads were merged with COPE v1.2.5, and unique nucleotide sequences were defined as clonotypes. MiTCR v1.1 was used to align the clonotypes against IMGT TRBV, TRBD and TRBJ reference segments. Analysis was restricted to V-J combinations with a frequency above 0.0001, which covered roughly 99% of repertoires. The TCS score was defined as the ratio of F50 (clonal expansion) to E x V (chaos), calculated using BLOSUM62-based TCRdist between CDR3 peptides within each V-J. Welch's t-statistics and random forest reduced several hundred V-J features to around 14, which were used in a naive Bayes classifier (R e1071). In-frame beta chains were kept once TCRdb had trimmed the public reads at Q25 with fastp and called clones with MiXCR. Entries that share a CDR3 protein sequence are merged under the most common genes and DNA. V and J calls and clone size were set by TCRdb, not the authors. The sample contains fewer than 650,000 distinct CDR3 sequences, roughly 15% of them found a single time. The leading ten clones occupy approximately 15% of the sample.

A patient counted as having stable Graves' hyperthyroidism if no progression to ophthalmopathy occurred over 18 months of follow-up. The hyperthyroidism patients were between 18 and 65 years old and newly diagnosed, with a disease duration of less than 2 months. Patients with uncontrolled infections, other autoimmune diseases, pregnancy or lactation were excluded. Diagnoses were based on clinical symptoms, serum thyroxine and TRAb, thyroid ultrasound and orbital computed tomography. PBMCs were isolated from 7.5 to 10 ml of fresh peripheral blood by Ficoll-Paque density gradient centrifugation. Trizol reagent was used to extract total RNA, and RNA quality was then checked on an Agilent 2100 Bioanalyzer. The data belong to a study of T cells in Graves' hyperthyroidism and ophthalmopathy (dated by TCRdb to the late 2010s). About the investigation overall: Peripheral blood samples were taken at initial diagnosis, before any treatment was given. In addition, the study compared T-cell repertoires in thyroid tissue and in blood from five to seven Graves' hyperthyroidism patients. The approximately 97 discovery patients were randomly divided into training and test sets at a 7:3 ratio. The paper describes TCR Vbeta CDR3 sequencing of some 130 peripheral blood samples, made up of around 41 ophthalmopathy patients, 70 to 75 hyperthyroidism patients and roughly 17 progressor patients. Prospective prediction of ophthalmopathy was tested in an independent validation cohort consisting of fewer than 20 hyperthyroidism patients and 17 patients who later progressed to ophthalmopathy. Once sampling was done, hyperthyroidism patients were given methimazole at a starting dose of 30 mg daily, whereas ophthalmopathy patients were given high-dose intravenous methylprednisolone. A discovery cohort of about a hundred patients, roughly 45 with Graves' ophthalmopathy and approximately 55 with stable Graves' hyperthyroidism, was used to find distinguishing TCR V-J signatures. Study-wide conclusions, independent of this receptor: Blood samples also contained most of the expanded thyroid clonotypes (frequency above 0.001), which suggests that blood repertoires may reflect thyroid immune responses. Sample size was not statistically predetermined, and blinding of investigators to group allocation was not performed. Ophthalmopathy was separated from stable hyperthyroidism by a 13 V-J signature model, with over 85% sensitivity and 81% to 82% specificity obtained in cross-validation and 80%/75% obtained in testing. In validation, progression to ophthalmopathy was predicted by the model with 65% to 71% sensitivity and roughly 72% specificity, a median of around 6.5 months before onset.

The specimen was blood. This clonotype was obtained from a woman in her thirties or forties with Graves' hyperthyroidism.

At the DNA level, the sequence is TGTGCCAGCAAGACGAGCGGAACCTACGAGCAGTACTTC. It translates as CASKTSGTYEQYF. The chain joins TRBV2 to TRBJ2-7; tentative D gene TRBD2, with 5 bases matching. CDR3 length: 13 amino acids, cysteine to phenylalanine. Of all the DNA, just the CDR3 is kept, 39 bases in frame from base 1. CDR1 and CDR2 were assigned from the germline V gene as SNHLY and FYNNEI. At the junction V is shortened by 7 bases and J by 2 bases, with 12 bases in between.